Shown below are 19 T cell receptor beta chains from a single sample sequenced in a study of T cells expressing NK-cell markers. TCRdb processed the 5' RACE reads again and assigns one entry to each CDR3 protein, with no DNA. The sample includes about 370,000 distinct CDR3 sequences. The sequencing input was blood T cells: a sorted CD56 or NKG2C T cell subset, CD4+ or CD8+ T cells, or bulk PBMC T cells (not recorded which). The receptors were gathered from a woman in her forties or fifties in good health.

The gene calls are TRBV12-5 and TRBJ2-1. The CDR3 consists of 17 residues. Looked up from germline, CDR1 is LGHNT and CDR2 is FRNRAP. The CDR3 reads CASGHDEVGGFYNEQFF. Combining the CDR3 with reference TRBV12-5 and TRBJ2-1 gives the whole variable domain DARVTQTPRHKVTEMGQEVTMRCQPILGHNTVFWYRQTMMQGLELLAYFRNRAPLDDSGMPKDRFSAEMPDATLATLKIQPSEPRDSAVYFCASGHDEVGGFYNEQFFGPGTRLTVL.

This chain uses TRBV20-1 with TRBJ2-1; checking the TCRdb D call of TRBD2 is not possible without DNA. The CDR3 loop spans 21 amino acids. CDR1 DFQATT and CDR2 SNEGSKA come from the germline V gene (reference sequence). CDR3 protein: CSARDNFAGTSGRAGYNEQFF.

CDR3 in amino acids: CSARGAPALQETQYF. The rearrangement links TRBV20-1 to TRBJ2-5; as DNA is missing, the TRBD1 call by TCRdb cannot be tested. Germline V lookup: CDR1 DFQATT, CDR2 SNEGSKA (reference sequence). The CDR3 runs 15 residues.

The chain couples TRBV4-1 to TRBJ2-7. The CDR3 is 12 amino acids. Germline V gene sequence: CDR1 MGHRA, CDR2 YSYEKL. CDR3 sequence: CASSQTVYEQYF.

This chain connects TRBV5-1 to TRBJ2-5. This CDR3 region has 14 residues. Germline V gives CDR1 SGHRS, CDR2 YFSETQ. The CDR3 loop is CASSPLTEKETQYF. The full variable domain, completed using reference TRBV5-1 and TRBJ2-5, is KAGVTQTPRYLIKTRGQQVTLSCSPISGHRSVSWYQQTPGQGLQFLFEYFSETQRNKGNFPGRFSGRQFSNSRSEMNVSTLELGDSALYLCASSPLTEKETQYFGPGTRLLVL.

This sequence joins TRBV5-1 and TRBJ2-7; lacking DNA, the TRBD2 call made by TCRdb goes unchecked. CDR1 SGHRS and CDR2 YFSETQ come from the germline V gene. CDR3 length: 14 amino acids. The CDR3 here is CASFLGGGVYEQYF.

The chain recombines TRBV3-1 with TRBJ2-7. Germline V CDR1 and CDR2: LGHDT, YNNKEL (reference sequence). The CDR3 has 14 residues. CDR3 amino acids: CASSHGFSNYEQYF.

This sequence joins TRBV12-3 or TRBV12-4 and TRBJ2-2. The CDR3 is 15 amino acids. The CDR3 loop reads CASSFGFLNTGELFF.

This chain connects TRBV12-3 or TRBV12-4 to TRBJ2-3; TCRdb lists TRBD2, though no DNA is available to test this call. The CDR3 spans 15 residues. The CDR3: CASSSTSGRYDTQYF.

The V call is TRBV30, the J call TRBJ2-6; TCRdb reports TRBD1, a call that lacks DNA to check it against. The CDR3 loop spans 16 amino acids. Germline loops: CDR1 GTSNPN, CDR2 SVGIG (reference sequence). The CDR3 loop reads CAWTLGQASGANGLTF.

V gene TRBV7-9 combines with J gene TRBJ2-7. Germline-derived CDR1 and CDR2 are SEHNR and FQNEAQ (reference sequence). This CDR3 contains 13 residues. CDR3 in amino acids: CASSQQSGYEQYF.

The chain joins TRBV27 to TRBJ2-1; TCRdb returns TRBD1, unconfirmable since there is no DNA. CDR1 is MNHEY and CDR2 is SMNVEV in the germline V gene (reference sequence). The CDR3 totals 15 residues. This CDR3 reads CASSFALRAYNEQFF.

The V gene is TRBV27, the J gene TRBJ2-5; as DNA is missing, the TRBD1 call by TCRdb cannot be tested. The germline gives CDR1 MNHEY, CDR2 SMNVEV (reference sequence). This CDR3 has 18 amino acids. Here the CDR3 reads CASSIRTGGRIGQETQYF.

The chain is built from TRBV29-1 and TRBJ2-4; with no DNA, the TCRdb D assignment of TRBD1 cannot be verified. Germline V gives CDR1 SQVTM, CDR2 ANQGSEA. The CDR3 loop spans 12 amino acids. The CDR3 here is CSVGARADIQYF. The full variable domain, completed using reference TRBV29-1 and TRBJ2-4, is SAVISQKPSRDICQRGTSLTIQCQVDSQVTMMFWYRQQPGQSLTLIATANQGSEATYESGFVIDKFPISRPNLTFSTLTVSNMSPEDSSIYLCSVGARADIQYFGAGTRLSVL.

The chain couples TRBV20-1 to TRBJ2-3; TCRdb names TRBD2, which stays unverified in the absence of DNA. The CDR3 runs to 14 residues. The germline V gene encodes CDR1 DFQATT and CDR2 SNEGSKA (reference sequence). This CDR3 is CSASRSGRTDTQYF.

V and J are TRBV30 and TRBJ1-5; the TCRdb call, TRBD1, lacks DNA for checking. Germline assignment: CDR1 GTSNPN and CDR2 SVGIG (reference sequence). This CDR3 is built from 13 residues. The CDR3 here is CAWTGGSNQPQHF.

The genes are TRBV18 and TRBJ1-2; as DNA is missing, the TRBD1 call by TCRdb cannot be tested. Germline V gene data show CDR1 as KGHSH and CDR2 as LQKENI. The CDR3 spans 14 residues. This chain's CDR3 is CASSPLTGTDGYTF.

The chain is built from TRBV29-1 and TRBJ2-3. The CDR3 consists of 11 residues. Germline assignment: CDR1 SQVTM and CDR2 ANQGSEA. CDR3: CSVTVADTQYF.

CDR3 region: CASRSGEQGTGELFF. The chain uses TRBV27 and TRBJ2-2; TCRdb's D call, TRBD1, is unchecked because there is no DNA. Germline CDR1 and CDR2: MNHEY and SMNVEV (reference sequence). The CDR3 contains 15 residues.